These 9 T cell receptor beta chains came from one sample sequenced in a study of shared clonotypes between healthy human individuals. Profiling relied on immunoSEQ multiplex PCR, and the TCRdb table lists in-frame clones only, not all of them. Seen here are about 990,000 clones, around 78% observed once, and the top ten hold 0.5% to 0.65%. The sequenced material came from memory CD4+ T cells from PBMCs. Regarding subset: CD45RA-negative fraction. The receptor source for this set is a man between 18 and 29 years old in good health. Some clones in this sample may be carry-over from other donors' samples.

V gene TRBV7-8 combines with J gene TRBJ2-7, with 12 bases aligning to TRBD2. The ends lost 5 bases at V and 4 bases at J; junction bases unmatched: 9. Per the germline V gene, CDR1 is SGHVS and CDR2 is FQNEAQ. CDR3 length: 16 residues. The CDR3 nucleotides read TGTGCCAGCAGCGTACCGGGCGGGACTAGCGGGTACGAGCAGTACTTC. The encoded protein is CASSVPGGTSGYEQYF.

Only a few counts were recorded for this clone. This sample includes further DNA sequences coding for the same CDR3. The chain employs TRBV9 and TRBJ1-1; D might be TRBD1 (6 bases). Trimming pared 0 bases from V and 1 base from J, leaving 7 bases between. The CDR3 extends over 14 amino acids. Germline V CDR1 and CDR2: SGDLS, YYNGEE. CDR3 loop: CASSVGTANTEAFF. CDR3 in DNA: TGTGCCAGCAGCGTAGGGACAGCGAACACTGAAGCTTTCTTT.

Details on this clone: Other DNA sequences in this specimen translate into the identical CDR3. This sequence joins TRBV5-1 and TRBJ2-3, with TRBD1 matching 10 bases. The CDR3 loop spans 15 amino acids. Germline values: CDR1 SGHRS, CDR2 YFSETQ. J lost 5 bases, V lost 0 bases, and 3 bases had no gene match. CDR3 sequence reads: CASSLAGQGVDTQYF. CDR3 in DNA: TGCGCCAGCAGCTTGGCCGGACAGGGGGTAGATACGCAGTATTTT. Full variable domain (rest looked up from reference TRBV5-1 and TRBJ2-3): KAGVTQTPRYLIKTRGQQVTLSCSPISGHRSVSWYQQTPGQGLQFLFEYFSETQRNKGNFPGRFSGRQFSNSRSEMNVSTLELGDSALYLCASSLAGQGVDTQYFGPGTRLTVL.

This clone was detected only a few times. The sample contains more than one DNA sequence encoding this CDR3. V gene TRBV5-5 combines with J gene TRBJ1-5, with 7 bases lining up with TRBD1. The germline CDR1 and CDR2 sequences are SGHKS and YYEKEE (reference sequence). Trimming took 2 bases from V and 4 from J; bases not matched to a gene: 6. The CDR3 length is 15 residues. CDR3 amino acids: CASSFTGAGNQPQHF. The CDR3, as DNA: TGTGCCAGCAGCTTCACAGGGGCCGGGAATCAGCCCCAGCATTTT.

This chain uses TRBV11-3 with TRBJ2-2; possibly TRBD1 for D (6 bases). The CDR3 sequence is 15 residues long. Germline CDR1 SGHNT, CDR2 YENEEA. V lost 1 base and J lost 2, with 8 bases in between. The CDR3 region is CASSLGTDNTGELFF. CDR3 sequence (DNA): TGTGCCAGCAGCTTAGGGACAGATAACACCGGGGAGCTGTTTTTT.

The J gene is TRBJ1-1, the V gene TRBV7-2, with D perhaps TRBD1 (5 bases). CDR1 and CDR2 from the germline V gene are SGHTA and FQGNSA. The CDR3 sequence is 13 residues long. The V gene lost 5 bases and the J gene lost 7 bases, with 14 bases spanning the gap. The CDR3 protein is CASSPHRRGEAFF. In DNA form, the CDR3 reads TGTGCCAGCAGCCCCCACAGGAGGGGTGAAGCTTTCTTT. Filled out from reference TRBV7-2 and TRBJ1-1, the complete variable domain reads GAGVSQSPSNKVTEKGKDVELRCDPISGHTALYWYRQSLGQGLEFLIYFQGNSAPDKSGLPSDRFSAERTGGSVSTLTIQRTQQEDSAVYLCASSPHRRGEAFFGQGTRLTVV.

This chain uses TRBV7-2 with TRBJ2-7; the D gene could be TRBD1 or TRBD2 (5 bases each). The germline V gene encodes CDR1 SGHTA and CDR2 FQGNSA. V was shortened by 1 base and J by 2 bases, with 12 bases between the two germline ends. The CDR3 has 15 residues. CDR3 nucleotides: TGTGCCAGCAGCTTAGTCCCGGGACGGGCCTACGAGCAGTACTTC. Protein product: CASSLVPGRAYEQYF. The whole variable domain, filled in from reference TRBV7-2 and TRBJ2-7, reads GAGVSQSPSNKVTEKGKDVELRCDPISGHTALYWYRQSLGQGLEFLIYFQGNSAPDKSGLPSDRFSAERTGGSVSTLTIQRTQQEDSAVYLCASSLVPGRAYEQYFGPGTRLTVT.

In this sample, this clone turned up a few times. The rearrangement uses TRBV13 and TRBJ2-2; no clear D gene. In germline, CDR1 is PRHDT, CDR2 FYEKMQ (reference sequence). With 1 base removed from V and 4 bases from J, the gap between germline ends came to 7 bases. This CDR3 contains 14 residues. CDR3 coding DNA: TGTGCCAGCAGCTTAGTTACTTCCACCGGGGAGCTGTTTTTT. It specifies CASSLVTSTGELFF.

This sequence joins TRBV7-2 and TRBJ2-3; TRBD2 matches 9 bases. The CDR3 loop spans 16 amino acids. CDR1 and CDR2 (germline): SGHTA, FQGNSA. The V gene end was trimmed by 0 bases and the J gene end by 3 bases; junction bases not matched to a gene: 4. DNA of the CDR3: TGTGCCAGCAGCTTAGCGGGACTAGCCGATACAGATACGCAGTATTTT. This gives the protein CASSLAGLADTDTQYF.